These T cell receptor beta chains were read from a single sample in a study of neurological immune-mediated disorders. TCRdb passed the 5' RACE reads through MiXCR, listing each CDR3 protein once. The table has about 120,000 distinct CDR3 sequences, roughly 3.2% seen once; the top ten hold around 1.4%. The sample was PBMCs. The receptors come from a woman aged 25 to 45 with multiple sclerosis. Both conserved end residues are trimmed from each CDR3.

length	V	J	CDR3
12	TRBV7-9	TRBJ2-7	ASSLGTGNHEQY
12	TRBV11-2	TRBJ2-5	ASSFGRLQETQY
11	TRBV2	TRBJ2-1	ASSERSAGEQF
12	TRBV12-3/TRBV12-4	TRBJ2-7	ASSLAGISYEQY
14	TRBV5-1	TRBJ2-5	ASSATTSGRLETQY
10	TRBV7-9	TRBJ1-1	ASSNRDTEAF
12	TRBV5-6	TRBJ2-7	ASSLGQSSYEQY
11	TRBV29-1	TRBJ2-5	SGRLKYQETQY
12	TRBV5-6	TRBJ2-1	ASSFWGTYNEQF
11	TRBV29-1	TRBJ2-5	SVEGGYQETQY
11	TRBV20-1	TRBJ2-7	SARGDSSYEQY
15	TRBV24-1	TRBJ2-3	ATSGEFSGRPVDTQY
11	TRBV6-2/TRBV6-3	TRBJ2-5	ASHFIQKETQY
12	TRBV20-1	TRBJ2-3	SARDPASTDTQY
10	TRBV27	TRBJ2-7	ASSFSGNEQY
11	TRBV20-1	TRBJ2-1	SARDGGGGEQF
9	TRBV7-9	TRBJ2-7	ASSLGTGLY
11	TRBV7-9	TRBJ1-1	ASSFQGNTEAF
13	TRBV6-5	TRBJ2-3	ASNTRNTNTDTQY
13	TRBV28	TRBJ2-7	ASSLSGQGVYEQY
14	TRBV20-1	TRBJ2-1	SASDLGAGSYNEQF
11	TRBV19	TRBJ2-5	ASSPAQQETQY
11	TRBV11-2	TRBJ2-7	ASSFSMPYEQY
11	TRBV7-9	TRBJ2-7	AGTRGNPYEQY
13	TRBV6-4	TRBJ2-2	ASSDSSGNTGELF
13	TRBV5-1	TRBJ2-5	ASSLDPGPQETQY
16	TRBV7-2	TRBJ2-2	ASSPVIAGGGNTGELF
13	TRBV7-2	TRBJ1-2	ASSLTGQTYYGYT
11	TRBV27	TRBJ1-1	ASSTRQHTEAF
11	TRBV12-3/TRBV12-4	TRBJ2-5	ASSRSEGETQY
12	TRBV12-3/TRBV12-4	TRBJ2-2	ASSFPPEAGELF
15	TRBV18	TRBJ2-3	ASSPLDAGARPNTQY
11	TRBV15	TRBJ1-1	ATSRDPQALAF
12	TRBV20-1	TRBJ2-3	SARFPGGTDTQY
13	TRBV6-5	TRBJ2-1	ASGKLAGGNNEQF